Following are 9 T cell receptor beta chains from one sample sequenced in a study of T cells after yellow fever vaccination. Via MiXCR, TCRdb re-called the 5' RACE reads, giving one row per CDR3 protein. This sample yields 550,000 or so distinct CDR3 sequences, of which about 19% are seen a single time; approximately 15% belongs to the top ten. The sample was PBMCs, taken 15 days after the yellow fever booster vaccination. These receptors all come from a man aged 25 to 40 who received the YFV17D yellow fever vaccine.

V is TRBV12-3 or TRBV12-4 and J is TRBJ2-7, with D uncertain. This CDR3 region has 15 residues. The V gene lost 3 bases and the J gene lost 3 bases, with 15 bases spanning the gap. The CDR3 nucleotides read TGTGCCAGCAGTTTCACGATGAAGGAGAACTACGAGCAGTACTTC. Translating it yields CASSFTMKENYEQYF.

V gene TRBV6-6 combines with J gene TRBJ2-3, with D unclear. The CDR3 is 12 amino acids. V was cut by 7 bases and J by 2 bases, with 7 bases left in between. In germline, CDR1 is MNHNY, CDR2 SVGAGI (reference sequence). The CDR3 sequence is CASTPLTDTQYF. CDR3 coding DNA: TGTGCCAGCACCCCCCTCACAGATACGCAGTATTTT.

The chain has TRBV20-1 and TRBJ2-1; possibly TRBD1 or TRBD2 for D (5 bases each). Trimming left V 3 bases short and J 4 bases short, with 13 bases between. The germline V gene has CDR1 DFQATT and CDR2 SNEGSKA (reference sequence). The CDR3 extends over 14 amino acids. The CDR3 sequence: CSASRGAYYNEQFF. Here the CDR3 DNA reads TGCAGTGCTAGTCGAGGGGCTTATTACAATGAGCAGTTCTTC.

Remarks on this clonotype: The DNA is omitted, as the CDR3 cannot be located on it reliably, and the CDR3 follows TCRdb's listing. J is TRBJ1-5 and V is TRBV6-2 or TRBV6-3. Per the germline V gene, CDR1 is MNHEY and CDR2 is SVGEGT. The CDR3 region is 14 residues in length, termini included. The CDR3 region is CASSTSGSNQPQHF.

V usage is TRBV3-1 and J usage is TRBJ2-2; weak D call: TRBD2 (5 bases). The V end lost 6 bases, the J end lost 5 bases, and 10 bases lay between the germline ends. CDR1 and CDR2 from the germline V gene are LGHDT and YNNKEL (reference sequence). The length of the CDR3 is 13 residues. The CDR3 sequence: CASSQPGTGELFF. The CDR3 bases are TGTGCCAGCAGTCAACCGGGGACCGGGGAGCTGTTTTTT.

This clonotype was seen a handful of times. Here the CDR3 DNA reads TGCAGCGCGGCGGGGAGACCGTACCAAGAGACCCAGTACTTC. The encoded protein is CSAAGRPYQETQYF. The chain couples TRBV29-1 to TRBJ2-5, with D tentatively TRBD2 (6 bases). CDR1 is SQVTM and CDR2 is ANQGSEA in the germline V gene. This CDR3 has 14 residues. The V gene lost 7 bases and the J gene lost 0 bases, with 15 bases spanning the gap. Together with reference TRBV29-1 and TRBJ2-5, the CDR3 gives the full variable domain: SAVISQKPSRDICQRGTSLTIQCQVDSQVTMMFWYRQQPGQSLTLIATANQGSEATYESGFVIDKFPISRPNLTFSTLTVSNMSPEDSSIYLCSAAGRPYQETQYFGPGTRLLVL.

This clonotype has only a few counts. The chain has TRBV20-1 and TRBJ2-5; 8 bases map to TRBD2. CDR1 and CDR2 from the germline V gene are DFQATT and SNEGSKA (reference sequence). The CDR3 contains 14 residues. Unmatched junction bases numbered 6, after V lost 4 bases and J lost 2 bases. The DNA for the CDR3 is TGCAGTGCTAACATAGCGGGAAGGCAAGAGACCCAGTACTTC. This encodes CSANIAGRQETQYF.

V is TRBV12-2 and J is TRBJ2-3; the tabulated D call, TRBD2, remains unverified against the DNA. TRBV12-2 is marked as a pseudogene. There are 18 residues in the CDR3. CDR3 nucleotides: TGTGCAAGTCGTCATACTTGGGACTTCATAGAGATTACAGATACGCAGTATTTT. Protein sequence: CASRHTWDFIEITDTQYF.

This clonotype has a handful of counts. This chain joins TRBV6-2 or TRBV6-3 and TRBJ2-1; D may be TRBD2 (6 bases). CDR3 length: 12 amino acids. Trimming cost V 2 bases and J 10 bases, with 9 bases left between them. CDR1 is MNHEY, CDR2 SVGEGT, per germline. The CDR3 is CASSYGRGEQFF. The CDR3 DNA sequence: TGTGCCAGCAGTTACGGGCGGGGAGAGCAGTTCTTC.